This is a list of T cell receptor beta chains from one sample in a study of T cell repertoires in cytomegalovirus infection. TCRdb reprocessed the reads via MiXCR and lists one record per CDR3 protein. This table holds about a million distinct CDR3 sequences, about 33% found once. Their antigens remain unidentified. The sequencing used cultured CD8+ T cells from PBMCs, collected from culture after CMV antigen stimulation. These receptors all stem from a human donor in good health (CMV status not recorded). Some clones in this sample may be carry-over from other donors' samples. CDR3s leave out the opening cysteine and the closing phenylalanine or tryptophan. A D gene is named only where the DNA matches it firmly. Part of the rows lack a size; the others show once, few, many or a class for expanded clones.

j_call: TRBJ2-7; v_call: TRBV9; d_call: TRBD2; clone_size: .; cdr3_aa: ASSGSGGISYEQY
j_call: TRBJ1-1; v_call: TRBV12-3/TRBV12-4; d_call: .; clone_size: .; cdr3_aa: AIMPAIMNTEAF
j_call: TRBJ2-5; v_call: TRBV7-6; d_call: TRBD1; clone_size: many; cdr3_aa: ASSPQGTETQY
j_call: TRBJ1-4; v_call: TRBV14; d_call: .; clone_size: few; cdr3_aa: ASSKGREKLF
j_call: TRBJ2-1; v_call: TRBV20-1; d_call: .; clone_size: few; cdr3_aa: SAGDRGLGAYNEQF
j_call: TRBJ1-2; v_call: TRBV9; d_call: .; clone_size: .; cdr3_aa: ASGGGVSYT
j_call: TRBJ2-1; v_call: TRBV7-8; d_call: .; clone_size: few; cdr3_aa: ASSLVDHYNEQF
j_call: TRBJ2-3; v_call: TRBV28; d_call: TRBD2; clone_size: .; cdr3_aa: ASGEGTASTDTQY
j_call: TRBJ1-1; v_call: TRBV6-5; d_call: TRBD1; clone_size: few; cdr3_aa: ASSYTDREFNTEAF
j_call: TRBJ1-5; v_call: TRBV7-8; d_call: .; clone_size: many; cdr3_aa: ASALQGNSNQPQH
j_call: TRBJ1-6; v_call: TRBV19; d_call: TRBD1; clone_size: .; cdr3_aa: ASTPGQAFSYNSPLH
j_call: TRBJ2-1; v_call: TRBV6-1; d_call: TRBD1; clone_size: .; cdr3_aa: ASSDPPRGQSTFNEQF
j_call: TRBJ2-1; v_call: TRBV27; d_call: .; clone_size: .; cdr3_aa: ASSFGAVSSYNEQF
j_call: TRBJ1-2; v_call: TRBV28; d_call: .; clone_size: few; cdr3_aa: ASSLLQTQNNYGYT
j_call: TRBJ2-2; v_call: TRBV28; d_call: .; clone_size: .; cdr3_aa: AVPRTTNTGELF
j_call: TRBJ2-3; v_call: TRBV2; d_call: .; clone_size: few; cdr3_aa: ASNRASRGKDTQY
j_call: TRBJ2-1; v_call: TRBV27; d_call: .; clone_size: few; cdr3_aa: ASTPQGVYNEQF
j_call: TRBJ1-5; v_call: TRBV2; d_call: .; clone_size: .; cdr3_aa: ASSGQVRNQPQH
j_call: TRBJ2-5; v_call: TRBV6-1; d_call: .; clone_size: few; cdr3_aa: ASSELGGLETQY
j_call: TRBJ2-1; v_call: TRBV7-4; d_call: TRBD2; clone_size: .; cdr3_aa: ASSLRDSGGPFYNEQF
j_call: TRBJ1-5; v_call: TRBV12-5; d_call: .; clone_size: few; cdr3_aa: ASGLVPSGPNQPQH
j_call: TRBJ2-2; v_call: TRBV7-9; d_call: .; clone_size: few; cdr3_aa: ASSNPGQPGELF
j_call: TRBJ1-1; v_call: TRBV7-9; d_call: .; clone_size: few; cdr3_aa: ASSPEGFATEAF
j_call: TRBJ2-7; v_call: TRBV19; d_call: .; clone_size: .; cdr3_aa: ASSIPGNEQY
j_call: TRBJ1-1; v_call: TRBV7-9; d_call: TRBD1; clone_size: many; cdr3_aa: ASSHGDRADRMNTEAF
j_call: TRBJ1-5; v_call: TRBV20-1; d_call: .; clone_size: .; cdr3_aa: SARALFENQPQH
j_call: TRBJ1-6; v_call: TRBV23-1; d_call: .; clone_size: .; cdr3_aa: ASSHLGPPLH
j_call: TRBJ2-7; v_call: TRBV7-2; d_call: .; clone_size: many; cdr3_aa: ASSLDGVSGSYEQY
j_call: TRBJ1-5; v_call: TRBV27; d_call: .; clone_size: many; cdr3_aa: ASSLGGGRPQH
j_call: TRBJ2-7; v_call: TRBV15; d_call: TRBD2; clone_size: few; cdr3_aa: ATSRPTRRLAGVYEQY
j_call: TRBJ2-1; v_call: TRBV7-4; d_call: .; clone_size: many; cdr3_aa: ASSGRGIYNEQF
j_call: TRBJ1-1; v_call: TRBV7-6; d_call: TRBD1; clone_size: few; cdr3_aa: ASSSRTGGLSTEAF
j_call: TRBJ1-5; v_call: TRBV20-1; d_call: TRBD1; clone_size: .; cdr3_aa: SARDPQGFNQPQH
j_call: TRBJ1-2; v_call: TRBV6-1; d_call: .; clone_size: few; cdr3_aa: ASSEALGRADGYT
j_call: TRBJ2-1; v_call: TRBV5-8; d_call: .; clone_size: few; cdr3_aa: AVRPGYNEQF
j_call: TRBJ1-6; v_call: TRBV27; d_call: .; clone_size: .; cdr3_aa: ASSSARSTNSPLH
j_call: TRBJ1-2; v_call: TRBV3-1; d_call: .; clone_size: .; cdr3_aa: VSSQVGQPPNYGYT
j_call: TRBJ2-3; v_call: TRBV9; d_call: TRBD2; clone_size: once; cdr3_aa: ASSDRDLRLAGVTDTQY
j_call: TRBJ1-1; v_call: TRBV5-4; d_call: TRBD1; clone_size: .; cdr3_aa: ASSLVPGGDAF
j_call: TRBJ2-7; v_call: TRBV10-3; d_call: .; clone_size: few; cdr3_aa: AIRRGTGEDYEQY
j_call: TRBJ2-1; v_call: TRBV7-3; d_call: TRBD2; clone_size: .; cdr3_aa: ASSSTSGGTYNEQF
j_call: TRBJ1-6; v_call: TRBV24-1; d_call: .; clone_size: once; cdr3_aa: AIRGLGCNPLH
j_call: TRBJ2-7; v_call: TRBV27; d_call: .; clone_size: .; cdr3_aa: VSSLYGGTYEQY
j_call: TRBJ2-3; v_call: TRBV19; d_call: .; clone_size: many; cdr3_aa: ASSIDNTDTQY
j_call: TRBJ1-1; v_call: TRBV25-1; d_call: .; clone_size: .; cdr3_aa: ASTQGTGLMNTEAF
j_call: TRBJ2-1; v_call: TRBV13; d_call: .; clone_size: .; cdr3_aa: ASSSGRGTHNEQF
j_call: TRBJ1-2; v_call: TRBV5-8; d_call: .; clone_size: .; cdr3_aa: ASSLARGLYGYT
j_call: TRBJ2-1; v_call: TRBV6-1; d_call: .; clone_size: .; cdr3_aa: ASSPSRWEQF
j_call: TRBJ1-1; v_call: TRBV29-1; d_call: .; clone_size: .; cdr3_aa: SVSRDTGWTEAF
j_call: TRBJ2-6; v_call: TRBV7-9; d_call: TRBD2; clone_size: many; cdr3_aa: ASSHPSSGGRVGANVLT
j_call: TRBJ2-1; v_call: TRBV5-1; d_call: .; clone_size: .; cdr3_aa: ASSLDITPYNEQF
j_call: TRBJ2-1; v_call: TRBV5-6; d_call: TRBD1; clone_size: .; cdr3_aa: ASRATGGEF
j_call: TRBJ2-1; v_call: TRBV7-9; d_call: .; clone_size: few; cdr3_aa: ASSELAFAYNEQF